This T cell receptor (beta chain) was found in a study of T cell repertoires in cytomegalovirus infection. Study-wide background: Indicated by public TCR beta signatures were CMV infection and matching HLA type. General study findings and limits: CMV carriers with the relevant HLA were identified by cumulative public TCR beta family frequency. HLA-C-restricted CMV clonotypes gave the most frequent clonotype in two of eight donors.

As concerns this clonotype: The antigen is unknown.

V lost 2 bases and J lost 6; bases outside the gene matches: 8. CDR1 is SGHRS, CDR2 YFSETQ, per germline. The CDR3 spans 15 residues. TCRdb re-derived calls from the reads in MiXCR, one entry per CDR3 protein. The data show 600,000 to 700,000 distinct CDR3 sequences, 33% seen once. The source was cultured PBMCs, collected from culture after CMV antigen stimulation. This receptor was identified in a human donor in good health (CMV status not recorded). Some clones in this sample may be carry-over from other donors' samples. This rearrangement joins TRBV5-1 to TRBJ2-4, with 7 bases fitting TRBD1. CDR3 protein: CASSLNRGPINIQYF. The CDR3 nucleotides read TGCGCCAGCAGCTTAAACAGGGGTCCTATAAACATTCAGTACTTC.